What follows describes a single T cell receptor beta chain. Germline CDR1 MNHEY, CDR2 SMNVEV (reference sequence). V was cut by 6 bases and J by 5 bases, with 13 bases left in between. The CDR3 runs to 13 residues. The data were obtained in a study of blood T cell repertoires in COVID-19. Turning to the study itself: COVID-19 samples from acute and convalescent phases originated in the United States, Italy and Spain. In each case, the material was cDNA or gDNA derived from T cells, B-cell-depleted T cells, or PBMCs.

Recruited during active infection, patients (from Seattle) were subsequently followed longitudinally. Source study methods: Amplification of reference gene primers provided the estimated nucleated cell counts. The data were produced by immunoSEQ multiplex PCR, yet TCRdb's version contains in-frame clones alone and is incomplete. The V and J calls and clone size are taken from that table; D and trimming were inferred from the DNA. The sample shows some 160,000 clones, around 90% of them seen only once. Input material: peripheral blood. The genes are TRBV27 and TRBJ2-5; D might be TRBD1 (6 bases). This receptor was taken from a young man with COVID-19, enrolled during active disease. The CDR3 DNA reads TGTGCCAGCAGAGAGACAGGACGGGAGACCCAGTACTTC. Translated: CASRETGRETQYF.